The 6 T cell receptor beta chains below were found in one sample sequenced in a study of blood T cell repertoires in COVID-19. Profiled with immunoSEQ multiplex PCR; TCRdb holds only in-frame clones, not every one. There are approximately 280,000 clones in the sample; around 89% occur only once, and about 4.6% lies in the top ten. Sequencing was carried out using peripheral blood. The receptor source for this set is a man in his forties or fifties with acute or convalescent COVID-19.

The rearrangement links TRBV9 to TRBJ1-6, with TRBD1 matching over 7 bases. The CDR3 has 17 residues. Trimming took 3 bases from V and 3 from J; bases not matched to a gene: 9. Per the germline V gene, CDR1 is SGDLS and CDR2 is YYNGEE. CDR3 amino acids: CASSADWAGGYNSPLHF. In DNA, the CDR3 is TGTGCCAGCAGCGCCGACTGGGCAGGGGGCTATAATTCACCCCTCCACTTT.

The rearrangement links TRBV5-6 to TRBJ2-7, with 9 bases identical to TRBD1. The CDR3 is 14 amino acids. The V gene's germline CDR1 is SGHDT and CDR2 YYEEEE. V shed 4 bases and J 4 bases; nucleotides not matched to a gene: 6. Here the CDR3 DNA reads TGTGCCAGCAGCATCCGGGACAGGGTATACGAGCAGTACTTC. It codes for CASSIRDRVYEQYF.

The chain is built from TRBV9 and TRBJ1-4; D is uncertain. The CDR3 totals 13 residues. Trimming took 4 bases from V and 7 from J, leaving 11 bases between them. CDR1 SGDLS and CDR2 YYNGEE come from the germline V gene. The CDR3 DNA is TGTGCCAGCAGCCCCAACTTGAGTGAAAAACTGTTTTTT. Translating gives CASSPNLSEKLFF.

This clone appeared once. The chain's CDR3 is CASRQGEAGNTIYF. CDR3 DNA sequence: TGTGCCAGTCGACAGGGGGAAGCTGGAAACACCATATATTTT. The rearrangement uses TRBV19 and TRBJ1-3; TRBD1 agrees at 9 bases. After removal of 8 bases from V and 2 bases from J, the junction contained 4 bases not matched to a gene. The CDR3 contains 14 residues. Germline assignment: CDR1 LNHDA and CDR2 SQIVND (reference sequence).

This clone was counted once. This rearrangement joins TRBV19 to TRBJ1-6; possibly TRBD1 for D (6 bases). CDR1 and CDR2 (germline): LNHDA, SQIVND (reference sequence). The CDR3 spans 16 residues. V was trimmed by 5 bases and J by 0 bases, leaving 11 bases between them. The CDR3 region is CASSPGQSSYNSPLHF. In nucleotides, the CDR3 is TGTGCCAGTAGTCCCGGACAGAGCTCCTATAATTCACCCCTCCACTTT.

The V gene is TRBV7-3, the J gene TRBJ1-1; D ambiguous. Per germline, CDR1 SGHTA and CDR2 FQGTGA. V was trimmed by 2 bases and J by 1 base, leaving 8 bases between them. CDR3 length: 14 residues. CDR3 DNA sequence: TGTGCCAGCAGCTTAGGAGTGACGAACACTGAAGCTTTCTTT. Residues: CASSLGVTNTEAFF.